The clone carrying this T cell receptor beta chain was seen just once. Its antigen is currently unknown. These data originate in a study of Ad26.COV2.S vaccination and SARS-CoV-2 variants. Study-level background: Ad26.COV2.S was injected intramuscularly once or twice, 56 days apart. Findings of the study overall: CD8+ and CD4+ T cells specific for spike reportedly responded with substantial breadth after vaccination.

Treatment of the sample: 15 to 20 received Ad26.COV2.S at low or high dose, single or two shots; about 5 received placebo; per-sample allocation not given. All samples were drawn on day 63, counting from the first vaccine or placebo injection. An adult aged 18-55 years in Boston served as the donor. In the vaccine, an Ad26 vector expressed the SARS-CoV-2 spike of the Wuhan strain. The method was immunoSEQ multiplex PCR; TCRdb's version includes in-frame clones alone and lacks a portion of them. The sample lists around 400,000 clones, approximately 89% occurring once. The receptor was derived from a person between 18 and 65 years old who received the Ad26.COV2.S COVID-19 vaccine or a placebo. This material consisted of peripheral blood, taken in a trial of Ad26.COV2.S vaccine versus placebo.

CDR3 nucleotide sequence: TGTGCCAGCAGCTTATCCCCAGGGGTAGTGGGCACAGATACGCAGTATTTT. This translates into CASSLSPGVVGTDTQYF. The chain employs TRBV7-2 and TRBJ2-3; D perhaps matches TRBD1 (6 bases). Germline loops: CDR1 SGHTA, CDR2 FQGNSA. The CDR3 consists of 17 residues. Trimming stripped 2 bases from V and 1 base from J, with 16 bases between. Looking up the rest from reference TRBV7-2 and TRBJ2-3 gives the full variable domain: GAGVSQSPSNKVTEKGKDVELRCDPISGHTALYWYRQSLGQGLEFLIYFQGNSAPDKSGLPSDRFSAERTGGSVSTLTIQRTQQEDSAVYLCASSLSPGVVGTDTQYFGPGTRLTVL.